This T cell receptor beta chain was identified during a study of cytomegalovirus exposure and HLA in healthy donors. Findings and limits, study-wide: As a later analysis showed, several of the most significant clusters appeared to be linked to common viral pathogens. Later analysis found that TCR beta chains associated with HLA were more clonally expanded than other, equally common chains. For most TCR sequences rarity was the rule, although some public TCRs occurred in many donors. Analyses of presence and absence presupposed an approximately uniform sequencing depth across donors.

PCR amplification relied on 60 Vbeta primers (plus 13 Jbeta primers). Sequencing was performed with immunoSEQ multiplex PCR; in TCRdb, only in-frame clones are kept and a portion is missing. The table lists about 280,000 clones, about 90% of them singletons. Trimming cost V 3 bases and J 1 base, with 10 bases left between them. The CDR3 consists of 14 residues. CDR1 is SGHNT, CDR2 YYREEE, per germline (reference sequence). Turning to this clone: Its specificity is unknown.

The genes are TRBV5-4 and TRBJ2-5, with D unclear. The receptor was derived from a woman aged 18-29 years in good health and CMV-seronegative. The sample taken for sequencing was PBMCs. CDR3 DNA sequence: TGTGCCAGCAGCTCTCTTGAGGTCCAAGAGACCCAGTACTTC. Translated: CASSSLEVQETQYF. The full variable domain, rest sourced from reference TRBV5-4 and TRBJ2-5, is ETGVTQSPTHLIKTRGQQVTLRCSSQSGHNTVSWYQQALGQGPQFIFQYYREEENGRGNFPPRFSGLQFPNYSSELNVNALELDDSALYLCASSSLEVQETQYFGPGTRLLVL.